The 19 T cell receptor beta chains in this list originate from one sample, sequenced in a study of T cell responses to AZD1222 COVID-19 vaccine. The protocol was immunoSEQ multiplex PCR, while the TCRdb copy is restricted to in-frame clones and leaves out a portion. Here the sample spans under 95,000 clones, about nine tenths being singletons. Sequencing used peripheral blood, obtained on day 0 of AZD1222 vaccination. These receptors originate from an adult in good health.

The chain employs TRBV12-3 or TRBV12-4 and TRBJ1-1; D is undetermined. CDR3 length: 13 amino acids. Trimming took 7 bases from V and 1 from J, leaving 10 bases between them. In DNA form, the CDR3 reads TGTGCCAGCAACACCCAAGGGAACACTGAAGCTTTCTTT. Protein product: CASNTQGNTEAFF.

The chain links TRBV29-1 to TRBJ1-6; D might be TRBD1 (5 bases). V shed 7 bases and J shed 7 bases, with 14 bases lying between them. Germline V lookup: CDR1 SQVTM, CDR2 ANQGSEA. CDR3 length: 13 amino acids. CDR3: CSARQSANSPLHF. The CDR3 nucleotides read TGCAGCGCCCGACAGAGTGCAAATTCACCCCTCCACTTT.

This sequence joins TRBV7-9 and TRBJ1-2, with no clear D. Trimming took 7 bases from V and 5 from J, leaving 23 bases between them. The CDR3 has 16 residues. Per the germline V gene, CDR1 is SEHNR and CDR2 is FQNEAQ (reference sequence). The CDR3 DNA is TGTGCCAGCACCTTCGCGCGTGGGCCCTCGGGTTATGGCTACACCTTC. Translated: CASTFARGPSGYGYTF.

CDR3 residues: CAWSVGRSEKLFF. CDR3 nucleotides: TGTGCCTGGAGTGTTGGCCGCTCTGAAAAACTGTTTTTT. The chain employs TRBV30 and TRBJ1-4, with D hard to call. V was trimmed by 0 bases and J by 7 bases, leaving 9 bases between them. The germline gives CDR1 GTSNPN, CDR2 SVGIG (reference sequence). The CDR3 has 13 amino acids.

Comments on this clone: Other DNA sequences in the sample encode the same CDR3. This sequence joins TRBV3-1 (or the pseudogene TRBV3-2) and TRBJ1-6; TRBD1 matches at 9 bases. Germline CDR1 is LGHDT and CDR2 is YNNKEL (reference sequence). Trimming at V came to 3 bases and at J to 7 bases, leaving 1 base not matched to a gene. The CDR3 has 14 amino acids. The CDR3 spells CASSQGQGNSPLHF. CDR3 bases: TGTGCCAGCAGCCAGGGACAGGGAAATTCACCCCTCCACTTT.

The chain carries TRBV3-1 (or the pseudogene TRBV3-2) and TRBJ2-2, with D perhaps TRBD1 (5 bases). Germline CDR1 reads LGHDT; CDR2 reads YNNKEL (reference sequence). Trimming pared 7 bases from V and 3 bases from J, leaving 18 bases between. The CDR3 is 16 amino acids. The CDR3 nucleotides read TGTGCCAGCACCAAGCCTCTTCAGGGCCACACCGGGGAGCTGTTTTTT. Protein product: CASTKPLQGHTGELFF.

The V and J genes are TRBV19 and TRBJ1-6, with a possible D match to TRBD1 (5 bases). The ends were cut back, 8 bases at V and 10 bases at J, with 18 bases in the middle. The germline gives CDR1 LNHDA, CDR2 SQIVND (reference sequence). The CDR3 is 14 residues long. The CDR3, as DNA: TGTGCCAGTTCTAGGGACCGCTTAGGGTCACCCCTCCACTTT. Translation: CASSRDRLGSPLHF. The full variable domain, rest sourced from reference TRBV19 and TRBJ1-6, is DGGITQSPKYLFRKEGQNVTLSCEQNLNHDAMYWYRQDPGQGLRLIYYSQIVNDFQKGDIAEGYSVSREKKESFPLTVTSAQKNPTAFYLCASSRDRLGSPLHFGNGTRLTVT.

The chain carries TRBV20-1 and TRBJ2-1; D not resolved. Trimming left V 2 bases short and J 4 bases short, with 3 bases between. Germline V gives CDR1 DFQATT, CDR2 SNEGSKA (reference sequence). The CDR3 is 11 amino acids. CDR3 region: CSARKYNEQFF. In nucleotides, the CDR3 is TGCAGTGCTAGAAAATACAATGAGCAGTTCTTC.

V gene TRBV6-5 combines with J gene TRBJ1-6, with 7 bases matching TRBD1. The CDR3 length is 15 residues. With V trimmed by 6 bases and J by 0 bases, 2 bases remained unmatched. Germline assignment: CDR1 MNHEY and CDR2 SVGAGI. CDR3 bases: TGTGCCAGCAGGACAGGGAGCTCCTATAATTCACCCCTCCACTTT. Protein product: CASRTGSSYNSPLHF.

The chain is built from TRBV2 and TRBJ1-5; D not resolved. Trimming cost V 5 bases and J 9 bases, with 17 bases left between them. CDR3 size: 14 residues. Per the germline V gene, CDR1 is SNHLY and CDR2 is FYNNEI. For the CDR3, the DNA is TGTGCCAGCAGTTATAGTCAGCAGGATCGGCCCCAGCATTTT. Its translation is CASSYSQQDRPQHF.

The chain links TRBV27 to TRBJ1-5; perhaps TRBD1 as D (5 bases). Between the trimmed V and J ends, which lost 3 bases and 6 bases, there was a span of 12 bases. Germline loops: CDR1 MNHEY, CDR2 SMNVEV (reference sequence). The CDR3 length is 14 residues. CDR3 bases: TGTGCCAGCAGTTTTGGAGGGGCGAGTCAGCCCCAGCATTTT. Translated, it gives CASSFGGASQPQHF.

V and J are TRBV6-5 and TRBJ2-7; D uncertain. CDR1 and CDR2 (germline): MNHEY, SVGAGI. The CDR3 totals 11 residues. Here the CDR3 reads CAAGAPYEQYF. The CDR3 DNA sequence: TGTGCTGCAGGTGCCCCCTACGAGCAGTACTTC.

The genes are TRBV19 and TRBJ2-5; no firm D call. The germline CDR1 and CDR2 sequences are LNHDA and SQIVND (reference sequence). This CDR3 has 14 residues. Trimming stripped 5 bases from V and 1 base from J, with 11 bases between. The CDR3 reads CASSGVAAQETQYF. DNA for the CDR3: TGTGCCAGTAGTGGAGTGGCAGCCCAAGAGACCCAGTACTTC.

V gene TRBV19 combines with J gene TRBJ2-5, with TRBD2 matching over 7 bases. CDR3 length equals 15 residues. The germline V gene encodes CDR1 LNHDA and CDR2 SQIVND (reference sequence). V trimming: 3 bases; J trimming: 2 bases; junction bases outside the gene matches: 6. CDR3 sequence reads: CASSMRGTPQETQYF. The CDR3 coding sequence is TGTGCCAGTAGTATGCGGGGGACCCCTCAAGAGACCCAGTACTTC.

The CDR3 DNA sequence: TGTGCCAGCAGCCAATCAGTATACGAGCAGTACTTC. Its translation: CASSQSVYEQYF. V is TRBV14 and J is TRBJ2-7; no definite D call. The germline V gene encodes CDR1 SGHDN and CDR2 FVKESK. The CDR3 runs to 12 residues. Trimming removed 2 bases at V and 4 bases at J, with 6 bases between.

In DNA, the CDR3 is TGCGCCAGCAGCACCTCGCCGCGATCGGGACAGGGAATGAGCCCTTATAATTCACCCCTCCACTTT. It encodes CASSTSPRSGQGMSPYNSPLHF. The chain links TRBV5-1 to TRBJ1-6, with 9 bases that match TRBD1. CDR3 length: 22 residues. Per the germline V gene, CDR1 is SGHRS and CDR2 is YFSETQ. V shed 4 bases, J shed 4 bases, and the junction held 24 bases outside the gene matches.

The rearrangement uses TRBV9 and TRBJ1-1, with D unresolved. CDR1 and CDR2 from the germline V gene are SGDLS and YYNGEE. V was cut by 3 bases and J by 7 bases, with 13 bases left in between. CDR3 size: 13 residues. For the CDR3, the DNA is TGTGCCAGCAGCGCCCCTCTGCAAGATGAAGCTTTCTTT. It is translated as CASSAPLQDEAFF.

V and J are TRBV6-2 or TRBV6-3 and TRBJ2-7, with D possibly being TRBD1 or TRBD2 (5 bases each). The CDR3 covers 13 residues. The germline CDR1 and CDR2 sequences are MNHEY and SVGEGT. Trimming removed 5 bases from V and 4 bases from J, with 12 bases in between. Here the CDR3 reads CASSRRQGYEQYF. DNA for the CDR3: TGTGCCAGCAGTAGGAGGCAGGGTTACGAGCAGTACTTC.

In this sample, this clone turned up once. The rearrangement joins TRBV20-1 to TRBJ2-7; 7 bases are a match to TRBD2. CDR3 length equals 13 residues. Germline values: CDR1 DFQATT, CDR2 SNEGSKA (reference sequence). V was pared by 3 bases and J by 6 bases, with 8 bases of the junction left unmatched. The CDR3 sequence is CSASVGGPVEQYF. The DNA for the CDR3 is TGCAGTGCTAGTGTGGGAGGGCCTGTCGAGCAGTACTTC.